The 23 T cell receptor beta chains in this list originate from one sample, sequenced in a study of regulatory T cells in long-lasting Graves disease. Time point defined: persistent/refractory GD, antithyroid drugs over 5 years with positive TRAb. Scientists built the TCR library using RNA that was extracted from PBMCs. The authors built TCR beta libraries using iRepertoire HTBI primers and Arm-PCR of CDR3 regions. In TCRdb, the multiplex PCR reads were re-called with MiXCR into one record per CDR3 protein. The sample records hundreds of thousands of distinct CDR3 sequences, less than 25% being singletons. Sequences were derived from peripheral blood mononuclear cells (PBMCs), sampled when the disease was refractory, from a patient treated with antithyroid drugs. These receptors originate from a female donor with Graves disease.

The sample holds many counts of this clonotype. The chain combines TRBV6-1 with TRBJ1-1; D may be TRBD1 (6 bases). Germline-derived CDR1 and CDR2 are MNHNS and SASEGT. V was pared by 7 bases and J by 4 bases, with 19 bases between. The CDR3 length is 15 residues. This CDR3 reads CASKGGWLLGTEAFF. The CDR3 bases are TGTGCCAGCAAAGGGGGTTGGTTATTGGGCACTGAAGCTTTCTTT.

About this clonotype: One junction end disagrees with the germline gene, perhaps due to a read error. Here the CDR3 DNA reads TGTGCCAGCAGCCAAGATGTCGTCTCCCACTCCTACAATGAGCAGCTCTTC. Translated, it gives CASSQDVVSHSYNEQLF. This sequence joins TRBV14 and TRBJ2-1; D is ambiguous. Germline V gene lookup returns CDR1 SGHDN and CDR2 FVKESK. This CDR3 is 17 amino acids long.

This clonotype was seen a handful of times. The chain carries TRBV24-1 and TRBJ1-5, with 11 bases identical to TRBD1. The length of the CDR3 is 14 residues. With V trimmed by 9 bases and J by 2 bases, 2 bases remained unmatched. Germline lookup yields CDR1 KGHDR and CDR2 SFDVKD. The CDR3 loop reads CATGQGAGNQPQHF. The CDR3 bases are TGTGCCACCGGACAGGGGGCTGGCAATCAGCCCCAGCATTTT.

This clonotype was detected only a few times. This sequence joins TRBV3-1 and TRBJ1-1; D unclear. Germline assignment: CDR1 LGHDT and CDR2 YNNKEL (reference sequence). Deletions cut 0 bases from V and 4 bases from J, with 6 bases between. The CDR3 has 13 amino acids. Written as DNA, the CDR3 is TGTGCCAGCAGCCAAGATAGGAGCACTGAAGCTTTCTTT. Its protein is CASSQDRSTEAFF.

The rearrangement joins TRBV6-2 or TRBV6-3 to TRBJ2-2; weak D call: TRBD2 (6 bases). V lost 4 bases to trimming and J lost 7 bases, with 10 bases between them. This CDR3 has 13 amino acids. Germline CDR1 reads MNHEY; CDR2 reads SVGEGT. The CDR3 DNA follows: TGTGCCAGCAGTTCGACCGGGGGCGGGGAGCTGTTTTTT. Amino acid sequence: CASSSTGGGELFF.

The sample holds many counts of this clonotype. The chain combines TRBV3-1 with TRBJ1-2; D perhaps matches TRBD1 (5 bases). The germline V gene encodes CDR1 LGHDT and CDR2 YNNKEL (reference sequence). With 4 bases removed from V and 8 bases from J, the gap between germline ends came to 14 bases. The CDR3 runs 13 residues. The CDR3 reads CASSLVQGDGYTF. In DNA form, the CDR3 reads TGTGCCAGCAGCCTCGTGCAGGGCGACGGCTACACCTTC.

The sample holds a few counts of this clonotype. The rearrangement links TRBV29-1 to TRBJ2-7, with D possibly TRBD1 on 5 matching bases. This CDR3 is 12 amino acids long. Trimming shortened V by 4 bases and J by 7 bases, and 14 bases separated the two germline ends. Germline V gives CDR1 SQVTM, CDR2 ANQGSEA. CDR3 in amino acids: CSVGWTSQEQYF. In DNA form, the CDR3 reads TGCAGCGTTGGGTGGACATCGCAGGAGCAGTACTTC.

This clonotype was counted only a few times. V and J are TRBV7-9 and TRBJ2-1, with 8 bases fitting TRBD1. CDR3 length: 15 amino acids. V shed 2 bases, J shed 4 bases, and the junction held 4 bases outside the gene matches. The germline gives CDR1 SEHNR, CDR2 FQNEAQ (reference sequence). The CDR3 DNA follows: TGTGCCAGCAGCTTACCGGACAGGGCATACAATGAGCAGTTCTTC. This sequence encodes CASSLPDRAYNEQFF.

This clonotype has at least ten counts. The gene calls are TRBV28 and TRBJ2-7, with 14 bases fitting TRBD2. V lost 6 bases, J lost 5 bases, and 18 bases stayed unmatched. The CDR3 length is 19 residues. Germline V CDR1 and CDR2: MDHEN, SYDVKM. The CDR3 loop reads CASRHQGTSGSYGSHEQYF. CDR3 coding DNA: TGTGCCAGCAGACATCAAGGGACTAGCGGGAGTTACGGTAGTCACGAGCAGTACTTC.

This clonotype was seen a handful of times. V and J are TRBV29-1 and TRBJ2-2; a weak D match, TRBD1 (5 bases). The CDR3 extends over 15 amino acids. Germline loops: CDR1 SQVTM, CDR2 ANQGSEA. Trimming shortened V by 6 bases and J by 6 bases, and 20 bases separated the two germline ends. The CDR3 reads CSVALGRAPPGELFF. Written as DNA, the CDR3 is TGCAGCGTAGCCCTGGGCAGGGCCCCACCCGGGGAGCTGTTTTTT.

This clonotype was observed many times. The V gene is TRBV2, the J gene TRBJ2-7; 11 bases fit TRBD2. V lost 8 bases to trimming and J lost 6 bases; unmatched junction nucleotides: 6. The CDR3 has 13 residues. Germline V gene lookup returns CDR1 SNHLY and CDR2 FYNNEI. CDR3 region: CASVLAGVLEQYF. CDR3 nucleotide sequence: TGTGCCAGCGTACTAGCGGGAGTGCTCGAGCAGTACTTC.

Remarks on this clonotype: Since a much larger clone is just one base distant, this may be a read error. The V and J genes are TRBV29-1 and TRBJ1-5; D perhaps matches TRBD1 (5 bases). CDR3 size: 15 residues. Germline assignment: CDR1 SQVTM and CDR2 ANQGSEA. The V end lost 4 bases, the J end lost 0 bases, and 13 bases lay between the germline ends. CDR3 DNA: TGCAGCGTTGCTATAGGGACTAATAGCAATCAGCCCCAGCATTTT. Its translation: CSVAIGTNSNQPQHF. Based on the CDR3 plus reference TRBV29-1 and TRBJ1-5, the full variable domain is SAVISQKPSRDICQRGTSLTIQCQVDSQVTMMFWYRQQPGQSLTLIATANQGSEATYESGFVIDKFPISRPNLTFSTLTVSNMSPEDSSIYLCSVAIGTNSNQPQHFGDGTRLSIL.

Concerning this clonotype: A much larger clone differs by one base, so this may be a read error. CDR3 loop: CASSEPTFETQYF. The CDR3 DNA reads as TGTGCCAGCAGTGAACCGACATTCGAGACCCAGTACTTC. J is TRBJ2-5 and V is TRBV2; D is ambiguous. The germline CDR1 and CDR2 sequences are SNHLY and FYNNEI. The CDR3 is 13 amino acids. The V gene lost 2 bases and the J gene lost 5 bases, with 9 bases spanning the gap. Full variable domain (rest looked up from reference TRBV2 and TRBJ2-5): EPEVTQTPSHQVTQMGQEVILRCVPISNHLYFYWYRQILGQKVEFLVSFYNNEISEKSEIFDDQFSVERPDGSNFTLKIRSTKLEDSAMYFCASSEPTFETQYFGPGTRLLVL.

Many counts were recorded for this clonotype. The rearrangement links TRBV11-2 to TRBJ2-7; 10 bases line up with TRBD2. Germline CDR1 reads SGHAT; CDR2 reads FQNNGV. The CDR3 runs 14 residues. Unmatched junction bases numbered 5, after V lost 6 bases and J lost 3 bases. CDR3 DNA sequence: TGTGCCAGCAGAACTAGCGGGACCTTCTACGAGCAGTACTTC. Its protein is CASRTSGTFYEQYF.

The rearrangement joins TRBV30 to TRBJ1-1; perhaps TRBD1 as D (5 bases). In germline, CDR1 is GTSNPN, CDR2 SVGIG (reference sequence). The CDR3 loop spans 13 amino acids. Trimming took off 4 bases at V and 4 bases at J, with 13 bases between the two ends. The CDR3 protein is CAWMGGVGTEAFF. Here the CDR3 DNA reads TGTGCCTGGATGGGAGGGGTGGGCACTGAAGCTTTCTTT.

A few counts support this clonotype. The chain links TRBV28 to TRBJ2-7; unclear D gene. CDR1 is MDHEN and CDR2 is SYDVKM in the germline V gene. V lost 2 bases and J lost 2, with 7 bases in between. The CDR3 spans 13 residues. CDR3: CASSLVQPYEQYF. DNA for the CDR3: TGTGCCAGCAGTTTAGTACAGCCCTACGAGCAGTACTTC.

This clonotype was recorded many times. In DNA form, the CDR3 reads TGTGCCAGCAGCCCCACCGGCGGGAAGAATCAGCCCCAGCATTTT. It yields the protein CASSPTGGKNQPQHF. The chain joins TRBV11-2 to TRBJ1-5; D not certain. This CDR3 comprises 15 residues. V lost 5 bases and J 4 bases, leaving 15 bases between the germline ends. The V gene's germline CDR1 is SGHAT and CDR2 FQNNGV.

The chain carries TRBV5-1 and TRBJ1-2; possibly TRBD1 for D (6 bases). V lost 4 bases, J lost 0 bases, and 10 bases lay in between. Germline values: CDR1 SGHRS, CDR2 YFSETQ. The CDR3 length is 14 residues. CDR3 loop: CASSRDTANYGYTF. The CDR3 coding sequence is TGCGCCAGCAGCCGGGACACCGCTAACTATGGCTACACCTTC. Full variable domain (rest looked up from reference TRBV5-1 and TRBJ1-2): KAGVTQTPRYLIKTRGQQVTLSCSPISGHRSVSWYQQTPGQGLQFLFEYFSETQRNKGNFPGRFSGRQFSNSRSEMNVSTLELGDSALYLCASSRDTANYGYTFGSGTRLTVV.

The rearrangement links TRBV6-5 to TRBJ2-7; TRBD2 matches 11 bases. CDR1 is MNHEY and CDR2 is SVGAGI in the germline V gene. CDR3 size: 15 residues. V was clipped by 2 bases and J by 8 bases; unmatched bases: 8. This chain's CDR3 is CASSYATSGNSQQYF. The CDR3 nucleotides read TGTGCCAGCAGTTACGCGACTAGCGGGAACTCTCAGCAGTACTTC.

This clonotype was seen repeatedly, ten times or more. The gene calls are TRBV28 and TRBJ2-2; TRBD1 is a possible D gene (6 bases). V was clipped by 6 bases and J by 3 bases, with 11 bases between them. CDR3 length: 14 residues. CDR1 is MDHEN, CDR2 SYDVKM, per germline. Here the CDR3 DNA reads TGTGCCAGCAGAGGCCGGACAGACACCGGGGAGCTGTTTTTT. Its protein product is CASRGRTDTGELFF. The whole variable domain, filled in from reference TRBV28 and TRBJ2-2, reads DVKVTQSSRYLVKRTGEKVFLECVQDMDHENMFWYRQDPGLGLRLIYFSYDVKMKEKGDIPEGYSVSREKKERFSLILESASTNQTSMYLCASRGRTDTGELFFGEGSRLTVL.

This clonotype was seen repeatedly, ten times or more. This chain uses TRBV6-1 with TRBJ2-2, with 9 bases lining up with TRBD2. This CDR3 has 18 amino acids. Germline V CDR1 and CDR2: MNHNS, SASEGT. V lost 4 bases, J lost 2 bases, and 11 bases stayed unmatched. CDR3 sequence: CASSGAQAGGFNTGELFF. CDR3 DNA: TGTGCCAGCAGTGGAGCTCAAGCGGGAGGCTTCAACACCGGGGAGCTGTTTTTT.

This clonotype was counted ten times or more. V gene TRBV12-3 or TRBV12-4 combines with J gene TRBJ1-5; 7 bases align to TRBD1. This CDR3 is built from 14 residues. After removal of 4 bases from V and 7 bases from J, the junction contained 7 bases not matched to a gene. CDR3 sequence: CASSSSGGRQPQHF. The CDR3 bases are TGTGCCAGCAGTTCCTCAGGGGGAAGACAGCCCCAGCATTTT.

This clonotype was detected ten times or more. J is TRBJ2-7 and V is TRBV6-2 or TRBV6-3; a possible D gene is TRBD1 (6 bases). Looked up from germline, CDR1 is MNHEY and CDR2 is SVGEGT. Trimming shortened V by 4 bases and J by 3 bases, and 13 bases separated the two germline ends. There are 14 residues in the CDR3. CDR3 in amino acids: CASSFDPQGYEQYF. The CDR3 bases are TGTGCCAGCAGTTTCGACCCACAGGGCTACGAGCAGTACTTC.